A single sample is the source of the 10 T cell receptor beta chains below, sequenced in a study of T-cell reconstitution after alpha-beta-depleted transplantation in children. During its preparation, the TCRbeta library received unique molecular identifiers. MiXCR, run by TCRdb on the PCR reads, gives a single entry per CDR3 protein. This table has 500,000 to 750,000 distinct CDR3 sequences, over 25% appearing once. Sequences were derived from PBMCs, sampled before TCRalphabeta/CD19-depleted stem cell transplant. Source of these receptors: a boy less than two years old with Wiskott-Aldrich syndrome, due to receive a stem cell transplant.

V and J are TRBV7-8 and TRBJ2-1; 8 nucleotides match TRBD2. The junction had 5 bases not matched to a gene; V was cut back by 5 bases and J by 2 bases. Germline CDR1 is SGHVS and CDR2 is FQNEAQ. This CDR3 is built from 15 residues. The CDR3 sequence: CASSPRLATYNEQFF. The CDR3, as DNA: TGTGCCAGCAGCCCCAGACTAGCGACCTACAATGAGCAGTTCTTC.

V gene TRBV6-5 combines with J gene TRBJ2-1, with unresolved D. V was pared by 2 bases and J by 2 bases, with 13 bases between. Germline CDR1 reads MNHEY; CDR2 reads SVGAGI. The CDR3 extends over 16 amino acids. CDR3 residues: CASSYAKKNTYNEQFF. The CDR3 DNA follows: TGTGCCAGCAGTTACGCCAAGAAAAACACCTACAATGAGCAGTTCTTC.

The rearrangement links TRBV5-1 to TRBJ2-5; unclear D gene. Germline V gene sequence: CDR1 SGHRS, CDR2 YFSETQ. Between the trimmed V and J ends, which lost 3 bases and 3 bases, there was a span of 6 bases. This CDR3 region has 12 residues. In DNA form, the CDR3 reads TGCGCCAGCAGCTCCGGAGAAGAGACCCAGTACTTC. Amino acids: CASSSGEETQYF.

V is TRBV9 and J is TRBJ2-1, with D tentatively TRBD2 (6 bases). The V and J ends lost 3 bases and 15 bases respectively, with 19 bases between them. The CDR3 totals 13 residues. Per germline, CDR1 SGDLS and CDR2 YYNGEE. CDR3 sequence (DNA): TGTGCCAGCAGCGCGGGGCCCGAGGGGAGGTGGTTCTTC. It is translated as CASSAGPEGRWFF. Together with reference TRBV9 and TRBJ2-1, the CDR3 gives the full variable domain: DSGVTQTPKHLITATGQRVTLRCSPRSGDLSVYWYQQSLDQGLQFLIQYYNGEERAKGNILERFSAQQFPDLHSELNLSSLELGDSALYFCASSAGPEGRWFFGPGTRLTVL.

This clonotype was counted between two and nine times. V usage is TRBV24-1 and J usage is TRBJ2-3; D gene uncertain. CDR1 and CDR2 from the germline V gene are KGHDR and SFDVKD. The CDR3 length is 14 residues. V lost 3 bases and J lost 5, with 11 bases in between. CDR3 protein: CATSDTQIGDTQYF. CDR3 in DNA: TGTGCCACCAGTGATACCCAGATTGGAGATACGCAGTATTTT.

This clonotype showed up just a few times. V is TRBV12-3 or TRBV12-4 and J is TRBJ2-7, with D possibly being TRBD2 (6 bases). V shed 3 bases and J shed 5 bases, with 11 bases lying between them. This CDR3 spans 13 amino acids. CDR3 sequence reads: CASSLRDANEQYF. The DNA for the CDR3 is TGTGCCAGCAGTTTGCGGGACGCCAACGAGCAGTACTTC.

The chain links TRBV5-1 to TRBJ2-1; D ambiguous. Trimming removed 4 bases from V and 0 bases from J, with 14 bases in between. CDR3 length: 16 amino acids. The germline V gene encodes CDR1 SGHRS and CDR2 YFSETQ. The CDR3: CASSTTVLSSYNEQFF. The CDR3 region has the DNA TGCGCCAGCAGCACCACCGTCTTAAGCTCCTACAATGAGCAGTTCTTC. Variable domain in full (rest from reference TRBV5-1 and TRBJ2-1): KAGVTQTPRYLIKTRGQQVTLSCSPISGHRSVSWYQQTPGQGLQFLFEYFSETQRNKGNFPGRFSGRQFSNSRSEMNVSTLELGDSALYLCASSTTVLSSYNEQFFGPGTRLTVL.

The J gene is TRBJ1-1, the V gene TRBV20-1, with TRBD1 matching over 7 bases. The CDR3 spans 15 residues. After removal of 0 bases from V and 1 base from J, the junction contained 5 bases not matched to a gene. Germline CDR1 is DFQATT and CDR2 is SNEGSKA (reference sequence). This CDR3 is CSARDRGGSNTEAFF. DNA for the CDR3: TGCAGTGCTAGAGACAGGGGGGGGTCGAACACTGAAGCTTTCTTT.

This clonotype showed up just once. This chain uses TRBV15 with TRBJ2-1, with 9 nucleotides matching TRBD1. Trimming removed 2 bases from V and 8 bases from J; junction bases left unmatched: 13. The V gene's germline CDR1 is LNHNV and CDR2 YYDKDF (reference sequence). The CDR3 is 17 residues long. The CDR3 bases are TGTGCCACCAGCAGATACCTAATGCCAACAGGGGGCTATGAGCAGTTCTTC. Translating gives CATSRYLMPTGGYEQFF.

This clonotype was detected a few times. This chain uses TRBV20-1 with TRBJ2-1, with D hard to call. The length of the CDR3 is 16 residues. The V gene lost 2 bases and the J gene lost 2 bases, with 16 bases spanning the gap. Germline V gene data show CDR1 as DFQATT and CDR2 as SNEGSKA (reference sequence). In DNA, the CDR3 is TGCAGTGCTAGACGCCGTCGAACACAACCCTACAATGAGCAGTTCTTC. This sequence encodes CSARRRRTQPYNEQFF.